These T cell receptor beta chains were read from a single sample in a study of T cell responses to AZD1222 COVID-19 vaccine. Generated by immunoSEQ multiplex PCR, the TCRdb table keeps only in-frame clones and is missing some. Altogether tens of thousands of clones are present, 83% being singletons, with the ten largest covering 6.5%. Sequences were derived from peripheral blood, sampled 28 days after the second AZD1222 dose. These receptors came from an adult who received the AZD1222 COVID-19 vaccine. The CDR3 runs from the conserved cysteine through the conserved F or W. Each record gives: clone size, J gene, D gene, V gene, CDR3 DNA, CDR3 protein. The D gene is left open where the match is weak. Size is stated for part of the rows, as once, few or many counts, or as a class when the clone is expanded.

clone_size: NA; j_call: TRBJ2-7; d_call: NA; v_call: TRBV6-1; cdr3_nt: TGTGCCAGCAGTGAACCGGGGGACCTCTACGAGCAGTACTTC; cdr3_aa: CASSEPGDLYEQYF
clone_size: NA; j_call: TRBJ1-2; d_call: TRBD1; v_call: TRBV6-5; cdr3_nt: TGTGCCAGCAGTTACGGGAGACAGGGGGCGCGTGGCTACACCTTC; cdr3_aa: CASSYGRQGARGYTF
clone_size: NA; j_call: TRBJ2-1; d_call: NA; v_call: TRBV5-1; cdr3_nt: TGCGCCAGCAGCTTGGCTCATGAGCAGTTCTTC; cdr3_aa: CASSLAHEQFF
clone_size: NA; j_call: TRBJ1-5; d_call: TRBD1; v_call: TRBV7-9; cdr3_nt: TGTGCCAGCAGCCCGACAGGGAGAGGACAGCCCCAGCATTTT; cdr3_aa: CASSPTGRGQPQHF
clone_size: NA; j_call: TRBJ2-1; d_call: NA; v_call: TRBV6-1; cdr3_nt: TGTGCCAGCAGTGAAGCTGGGGGCGGGGATTACAATGAGCAGTTCTTC; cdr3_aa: CASSEAGGGDYNEQFF
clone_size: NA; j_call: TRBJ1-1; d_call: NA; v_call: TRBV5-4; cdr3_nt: TGTGCCAGCAGCTTGGTACAGGGCGACACTGAAGCTTTCTTT; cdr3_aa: CASSLVQGDTEAFF
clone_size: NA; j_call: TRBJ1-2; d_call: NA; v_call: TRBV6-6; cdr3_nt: TGTGCCAGCAGTTACTCGGTGACTAACTATGGCTACACCTTC; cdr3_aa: CASSYSVTNYGYTF
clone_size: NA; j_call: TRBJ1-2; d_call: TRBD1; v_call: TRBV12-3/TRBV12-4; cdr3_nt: TGTGCCAGCAGCTCCGACAGGGACGGCTACACCTTC; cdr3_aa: CASSSDRDGYTF
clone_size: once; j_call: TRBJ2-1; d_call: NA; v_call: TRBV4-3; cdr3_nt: TGCGCCAGCAGCCAAGATGGTCTGGGGGTCTTTTCCACCTACAATGAGCAGTTCTTC; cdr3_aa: CASSQDGLGVFSTYNEQFF
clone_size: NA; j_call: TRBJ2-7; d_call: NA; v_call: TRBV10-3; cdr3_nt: TGTGCCATCAGAGCGCTCGGCACCGCGAACGAGCAGTACTTC; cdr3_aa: CAIRALGTANEQYF
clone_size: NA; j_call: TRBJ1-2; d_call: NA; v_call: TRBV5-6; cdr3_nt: TGTGCCAGCAGCTGGCAGGGAACAGGCTACACCTTC; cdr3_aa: CASSWQGTGYTF
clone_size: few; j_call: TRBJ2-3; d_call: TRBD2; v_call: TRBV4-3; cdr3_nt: TGCGCCAGCAGCCAAAATAGCGGGTTTAGCACAGATACGCAGTATTTT; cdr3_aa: CASSQNSGFSTDTQYF
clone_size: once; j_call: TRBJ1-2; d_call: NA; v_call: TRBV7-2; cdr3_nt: TGTGCCAGCAGCCTAGGGTCCGGGGGCGACTATGGCTACACCTTC; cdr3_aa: CASSLGSGGDYGYTF
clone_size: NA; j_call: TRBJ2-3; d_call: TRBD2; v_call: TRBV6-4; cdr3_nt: TGTGCCAGCAGTGATCTTACTAGCGGGGGTACAGATACGCAGTATTTT; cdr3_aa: CASSDLTSGGTDTQYF
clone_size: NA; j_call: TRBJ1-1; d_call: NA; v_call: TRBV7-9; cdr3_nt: TGTGCCAGCAGCCGAAACCCCCAGGCGGGTGAAGCTTTCTTT; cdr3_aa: CASSRNPQAGEAFF
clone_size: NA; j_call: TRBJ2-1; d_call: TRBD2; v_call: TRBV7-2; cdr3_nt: TGTGCCAGCAGCCACAGGCTAGCGGGGCTCTCCTACAATGAGCAGTTCTTC; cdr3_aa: CASSHRLAGLSYNEQFF
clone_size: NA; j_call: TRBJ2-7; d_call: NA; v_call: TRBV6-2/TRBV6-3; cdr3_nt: TGTGCCAGCAGTTACTCAGTCTACGAGCAGTACTTC; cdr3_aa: CASSYSVYEQYF
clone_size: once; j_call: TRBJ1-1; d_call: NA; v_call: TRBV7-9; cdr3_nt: TGTGCCACATTATCTCCGCCAGGCACTGAAGCTTTCTTT; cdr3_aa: CATLSPPGTEAFF
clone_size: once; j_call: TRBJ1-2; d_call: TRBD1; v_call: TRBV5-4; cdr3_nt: TGTGCCAGCAGCTCCCGCGAGGGACAGGGCTATGGCTACACCTTC; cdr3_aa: CASSSREGQGYGYTF
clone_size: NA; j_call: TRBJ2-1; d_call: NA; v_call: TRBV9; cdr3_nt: TGTGCCAGCAGCGTCGCCATTGGGCGGGGCAACAATGAGCAGTTCTTC; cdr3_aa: CASSVAIGRGNNEQFF
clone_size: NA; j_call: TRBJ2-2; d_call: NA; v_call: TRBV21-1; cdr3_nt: TGTGCCAGCAGCAAAGAGGGGCACAGGGGGTCGACCGGGGAGCTGTTTTTT; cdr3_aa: CASSKEGHRGSTGELFF
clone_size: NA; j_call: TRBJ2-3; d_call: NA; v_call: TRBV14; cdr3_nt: TGTGCCAGCAGCCAAGATCGGCGCACAGATACGCAGTATTTT; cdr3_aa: CASSQDRRTDTQYF
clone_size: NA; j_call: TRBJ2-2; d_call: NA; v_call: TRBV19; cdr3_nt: TGTGCCAGTAGAGACGGGGGGCGGAACACCGGGGAGCTGTTTTTT; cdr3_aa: CASRDGGRNTGELFF
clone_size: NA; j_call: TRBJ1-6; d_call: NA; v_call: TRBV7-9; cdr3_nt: TGTGCCAGCAGCCCGGGGAGGAATTCACCCCTCCACTTT; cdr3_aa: CASSPGRNSPLHF
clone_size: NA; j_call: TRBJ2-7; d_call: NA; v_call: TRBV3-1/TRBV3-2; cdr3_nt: TGTGCCAGCAGCCAGGGGACATTGGCGAAGTACTTC; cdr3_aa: CASSQGTLAKYF
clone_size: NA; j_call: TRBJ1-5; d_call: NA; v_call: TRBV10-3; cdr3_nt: TGTGCCACCTCCTCTTCAGGTTCTGGTTATCAGCCCCAGCATTTT; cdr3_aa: CATSSSGSGYQPQHF
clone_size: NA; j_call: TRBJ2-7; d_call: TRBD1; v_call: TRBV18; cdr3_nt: TGTGCCAGCTCACCCCCGGGACAGACCTACGAGCAGTACTTC; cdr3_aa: CASSPPGQTYEQYF
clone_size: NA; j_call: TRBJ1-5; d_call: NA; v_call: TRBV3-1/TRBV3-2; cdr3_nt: TGTGCCAGCAGCCAAGACCTTACCCGGCCCCAGCATTTT; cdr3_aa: CASSQDLTRPQHF
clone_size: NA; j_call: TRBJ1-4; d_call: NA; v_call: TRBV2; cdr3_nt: TGTGCCAGCCAGAAAGACAGTGAAAAACTGTTTTTT; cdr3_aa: CASQKDSEKLFF
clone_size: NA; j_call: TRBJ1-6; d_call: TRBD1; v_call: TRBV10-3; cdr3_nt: TGTGCCTCCGGGACAGGAAGCTCCTATAATTCACCCCTCCACTTT; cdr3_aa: CASGTGSSYNSPLHF
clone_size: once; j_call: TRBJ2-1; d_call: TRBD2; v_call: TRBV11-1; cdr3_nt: TGTGCCAGCAGCTTAGTATGGACTAGTTGCTACAATGAGCAGTTCTTC; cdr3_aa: CASSLVWTSCYNEQFF
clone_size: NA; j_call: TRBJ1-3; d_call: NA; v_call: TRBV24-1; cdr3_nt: TGTGCCACCAGTGACGACAGACTTAGCTCTGGAAACACCATATATTTT; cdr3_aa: CATSDDRLSSGNTIYF
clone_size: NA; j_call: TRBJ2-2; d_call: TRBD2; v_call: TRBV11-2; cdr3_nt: TGTGCCAGCAGTCGGACTAGGGCCGGGGAGCTGTTTTTT; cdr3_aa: CASSRTRAGELFF
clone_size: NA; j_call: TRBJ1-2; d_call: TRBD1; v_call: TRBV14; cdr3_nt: TGTGCCAGCAGCCAAGATTCCGGGCAGGGGGCTTGGTATGGCTACACCTTC; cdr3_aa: CASSQDSGQGAWYGYTF
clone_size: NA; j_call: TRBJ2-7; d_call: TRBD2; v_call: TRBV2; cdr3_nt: TGTGCCAGCAGCCTCGGACTAGCGGGGGACTCATACGAGCAGTACTTC; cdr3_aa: CASSLGLAGDSYEQYF
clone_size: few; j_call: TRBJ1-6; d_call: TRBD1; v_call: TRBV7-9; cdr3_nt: TGTGCCAGCAGCTTAGCGCTGGGACAGGGATCGTTGGCGAATTCACCCCTCCACTTT; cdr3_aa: CASSLALGQGSLANSPLHF
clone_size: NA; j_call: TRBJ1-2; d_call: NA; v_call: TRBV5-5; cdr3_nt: TGTGCCAGCATCCTCACACCGGATACCTATGGCTACACCTTC; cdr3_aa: CASILTPDTYGYTF
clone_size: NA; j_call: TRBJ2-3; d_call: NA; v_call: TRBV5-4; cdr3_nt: TGTGCCAGCAGCTTGGGGGGGGATGATACTGCAGATACGCAGTATTTT; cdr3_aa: CASSLGGDDTADTQYF
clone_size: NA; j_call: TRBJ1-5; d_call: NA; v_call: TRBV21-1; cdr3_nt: NA; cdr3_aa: CASSIFYVCRELSNQPQHF
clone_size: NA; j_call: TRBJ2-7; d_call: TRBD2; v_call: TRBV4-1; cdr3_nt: TGCGCCAGCAGCCATGGGGGGGTTTACGAGCAGTACTTC; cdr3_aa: CASSHGGVYEQYF
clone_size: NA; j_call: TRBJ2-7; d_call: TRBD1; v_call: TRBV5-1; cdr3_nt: TGCGCCAGCAGCTGGACGGGACAGGGGAGCCACGAGCAGTACTTC; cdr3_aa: CASSWTGQGSHEQYF
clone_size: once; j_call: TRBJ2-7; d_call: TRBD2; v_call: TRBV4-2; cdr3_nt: TGTGCCAGCAGCCCCCGAATTAGCGGGTTCTCCTACGAGCAGTACTTC; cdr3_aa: CASSPRISGFSYEQYF
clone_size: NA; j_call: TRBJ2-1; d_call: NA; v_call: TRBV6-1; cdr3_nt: TGTGCCAGCAGTGAAGTTGTGGGCAGGGGGGCAACTGAGCAGTTCTTC; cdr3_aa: CASSEVVGRGATEQFF
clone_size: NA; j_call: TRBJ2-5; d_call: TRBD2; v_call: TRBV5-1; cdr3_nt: TGCGCCAGCAGCTTGGGACTAGCGGGACAAGAGACCCAGTACTTC; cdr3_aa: CASSLGLAGQETQYF
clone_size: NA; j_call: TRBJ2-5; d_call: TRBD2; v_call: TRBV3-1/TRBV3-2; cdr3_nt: TGTGCCAGCAGCCAAGTGGGACTAGCGCAAGAGACCCAGTACTTC; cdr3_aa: CASSQVGLAQETQYF
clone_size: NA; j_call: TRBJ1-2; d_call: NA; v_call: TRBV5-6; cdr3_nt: TGTGCCAGCAGCCCCGCCAACAGCTATGGCTACACCTTC; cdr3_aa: CASSPANSYGYTF